A selection of T cell receptor beta chains follows, all from one sample in a study of shared clonotypes between healthy human individuals. Profiling relied on immunoSEQ multiplex PCR, and the TCRdb table lists in-frame clones only, not all of them. The sample has roughly 2,000,000 clones, about 95% seen once. Specimen: naive CD8+ T cells sorted from blood. All receptors derive from a man aged 18 to 35 in good health. Each CDR3 is given with its conserved first and last residue. Each record gives: J gene, V gene, clone size, D gene, CDR3 DNA, CDR3 protein. The D gene is left open where the match is weak. Expanded clones get a size class; other rows say once, few or many, or leave the size out.

TRBJ2-6 | TRBV30 | - | - | TGTGCCTGGAGCGCCGTGAACTCTGGGGCCAACGTCCTGACTTTC | CAWSAVNSGANVLTF
TRBJ1-1 | TRBV27 | - | TRBD1 | TGTGCCAGCAGCCTTGATCAGGGGGCGGACACTGAAGCTTTCTTT | CASSLDQGADTEAFF
TRBJ2-7 | TRBV4-3 | - | - | TGCGCCAGCAGCCAAGACGGATCGGGGGCCTCCTACGAGCAGTACTTC | CASSQDGSGASYEQYF
TRBJ2-2 | TRBV9 | - | TRBD1 | TGTGCCAGCAGCGTAGTAGACAGGGGTGGCGGGGAGCTGTTTTTT | CASSVVDRGGGELFF
TRBJ2-3 | TRBV7-2 | - | TRBD2 | TGTGCCAGCAGCTCCCTGACTAGCGCAAGCACAGATACGCAGTATTTT | CASSSLTSASTDTQYF
TRBJ1-2 | TRBV29-1 | - | - | TGCAGCGTTGAGGGCCCCACGGGGGGCTACACCTTC | CSVEGPTGGYTF
TRBJ2-7 | TRBV14 | - | - | TGTGCCAGCAGCCAAGGACAGTTCTACGAGCAGTACTTC | CASSQGQFYEQYF
TRBJ2-7 | TRBV30 | - | TRBD2 | TGTGCCTGGAGTCTGGCGGGGGGAACCTACGAGCAGTACTTC | CAWSLAGGTYEQYF
TRBJ2-7 | TRBV4-1 | - | - | TGCGCCAGCAGCGATGGAGCTTACGAGCAGTACTTC | CASSDGAYEQYF
TRBJ2-7 | TRBV6-1 | - | TRBD2 | TGTGCCAGCAGTGACCTTAGCGGGGGCCCTTACGAGCAGTACTTC | CASSDLSGGPYEQYF
TRBJ2-1 | TRBV9 | - | TRBD2 | TGTGCCAGCAGCCGGGAGGGTAGCTCCTACAATGAGCAGTTCTTC | CASSREGSSYNEQFF
TRBJ2-2 | TRBV5-5 | - | - | TGTGCCAGCAGCCCCGAGCGGACCGGGGAGCTGTTTTTT | CASSPERTGELFF
TRBJ2-7 | TRBV27 | - | - | TGTGCCAGCATGATAGGGGGTTCTGGGTCCGAGCAGTACTTC | CASMIGGSGSEQYF
TRBJ2-7 | TRBV28 | - | - | TGTGCCACCCAGGAGCCCTCCTACGAGCAGTACTTC | CATQEPSYEQYF
TRBJ1-1 | TRBV6-1 | - | - | TGTGCCAGCAGTGAGCGACAGGCCATGAACACTGAAGCTTTCTTT | CASSERQAMNTEAFF
TRBJ1-2 | TRBV7-9 | - | TRBD1 | TGTGCCAGCAGCTATGGGGACAGCATTAACTATGGCTACACCTTC | CASSYGDSINYGYTF
TRBJ2-1 | TRBV7-9 | - | TRBD2 | TGTGCCAGCAGCCTGGGACTAGCTTCTGGCGATGAGCAGTTCTTC | CASSLGLASGDEQFF
TRBJ1-4 | TRBV10-3 | - | - | TGTGCCATCAGCCAGGGTGATGAAAAACTGTTTTTT | CAISQGDEKLFF
TRBJ2-7 | TRBV18 | once | TRBD1 | TGTGCCAGCTCACCTTCGACAGGGGAAAGATGGATTCCTTACGAGCAGTACTTC | CASSPSTGERWIPYEQYF
TRBJ2-7 | TRBV29-1 | - | - | TGCAGCGCAGGAGGGCTCTACGAGCAGTACTTC | CSAGGLYEQYF
TRBJ2-7 | TRBV27 | - | TRBD2 | TGTGCCAGCAGGGGTGGGAGGGGAGGCTACGAGCAGTACTTC | CASRGGRGGYEQYF
TRBJ2-1 | TRBV27 | - | TRBD2 | TGTGCCAGCAGTGAAGGGACTAGCGGCTCCTACAATGAGCAGTTCTTC | CASSEGTSGSYNEQFF
TRBJ2-3 | TRBV9 | - | - | TGTGCCAGCAGCACCGAGAGGGGGGATACGCAGTATTTT | CASSTERGDTQYF
TRBJ2-7 | TRBV7-6 | few | TRBD2 | TGTGCCAGCAGCCTAGGGGTTAGCGGGGCCACCTACGAGCAGTACTTC | CASSLGVSGATYEQYF
TRBJ2-5 | TRBV6-5 | - | - | TGTGCCAGCAGTTACTCCTGGCCGGATTCGCAAGAGACCCAGTACTTC | CASSYSWPDSQETQYF
TRBJ1-1 | TRBV19 | - | - | TGTGCCAGTAGTATAGACGCGGAGAACACTGAAGCTTTCTTT | CASSIDAENTEAFF